Below are 30 T cell receptor beta chains sequenced from a single sample in a study of blood T cell repertoires in COVID-19. The table came from immunoSEQ multiplex PCR; TCRdb's copy has only in-frame clones and leaves some out. Of under 150,000 clones listed, 80% are singletons. Specimen: peripheral blood. The receptors here all came from a human donor in a cohort sampled during active COVID-19.

This clone was detected a few times. The sample carries other DNA sequences with the same CDR3. The V and J genes are TRBV6-6 and TRBJ1-2; 8 positions agree with TRBD1. The germline V gene encodes CDR1 MNHNY and CDR2 SVGAGI (reference sequence). The CDR3 runs 13 residues. The ends lost 5 bases at V and 4 bases at J; junction bases unmatched: 3. The CDR3 region has the DNA TGTGCCAGCAGTCCGGGACAGGTCTATGGCTACACCTTC. Its protein is CASSPGQVYGYTF.

The chain has TRBV14 and TRBJ2-7; 13 nucleotides agree with TRBD2. There are 20 residues in the CDR3. The germline CDR1 and CDR2 sequences are SGHDN and FVKESK. Unmatched junction bases numbered 16, after V lost 0 bases and J lost 5 bases. The CDR3 is CASSQDPTGTSGKKGDEQYF. Written as DNA, the CDR3 is TGTGCCAGCAGCCAAGATCCGACCGGGACTAGCGGGAAAAAGGGCGACGAGCAGTACTTC.

V usage is TRBV12-3 or TRBV12-4 and J usage is TRBJ2-7; a weak D match, TRBD1 (5 bases). The CDR3 totals 13 residues. Trimming removed 4 bases at V and 5 bases at J, with 12 bases between. The CDR3 loop reads CASSWAGSHEQYF. The CDR3 coding sequence is TGTGCCAGCAGTTGGGCAGGGTCCCACGAGCAGTACTTC.

The chain joins TRBV4-2 to TRBJ2-3; 10 bases are a match to TRBD2. The trim removed 0 bases at V and 4 bases at J, leaving 1 base unmatched. The CDR3 totals 15 residues. Germline loops: CDR1 LGHNA, CDR2 YNFKEQ. For the CDR3, the DNA is TGTGCCAGCAGCCAAGACAGCGGGGGGGCAGATACGCAGTATTTT. Translated, it gives CASSQDSGGADTQYF.

The chain carries TRBV6-5 and TRBJ2-7, with 8 bases aligning to TRBD2. The CDR3 sequence is 15 residues long. V gave up 4 bases and J gave up 5 bases; unmatched junction bases: 10. The germline gives CDR1 MNHEY, CDR2 SVGAGI. CDR3 region: CASSSARAGGNEQYF. The DNA of the CDR3 is TGTGCCAGCAGTTCCGCCCGGGCGGGAGGCAACGAGCAGTACTTC.

This chain joins TRBV18 and TRBJ2-3; possibly TRBD2 for D (7 bases). The CDR3 runs to 16 residues. The germline gives CDR1 KGHSH, CDR2 LQKENI. V gave up 2 bases and J gave up 2 bases, with 14 bases separating them. CDR3 protein: CASSPGSRGATDTQYF. The CDR3 DNA sequence: TGTGCCAGCTCACCAGGGAGTCGGGGGGCCACAGATACGCAGTATTTT.

This clone was seen a few times. V gene TRBV3-1 (or the pseudogene TRBV3-2) combines with J gene TRBJ2-1; 13 nucleotides align to TRBD2. Germline V lookup: CDR1 LGHDT, CDR2 YNNKEL (reference sequence). V trimming: 2 bases; J trimming: 5 bases; junction bases outside the gene matches: 6. CDR3 length: 17 residues. CDR3 nucleotides: TGTGCCAGCAGCCAAAGGCCGGGACTAGCGGGGAACAATGAGCAGTTCTTC. Translating it yields CASSQRPGLAGNNEQFF.

The chain combines TRBV7-3 with TRBJ1-2; the D is unclear. Trimming took off 4 bases at V and 2 bases at J, with 11 bases between the two ends. The germline CDR1 and CDR2 sequences are SGHTA and FQGTGA. The CDR3 contains 14 residues. The CDR3 loop is CASSSGRSNYGYTF. CDR3 DNA: TGTGCCAGCAGCTCGGGAAGGTCCAACTATGGCTACACCTTC.

V usage is TRBV6-5 and J usage is TRBJ2-5, with a tentative D call TRBD1 (5 bases). The CDR3 has 13 amino acids. The V gene's germline CDR1 is MNHEY and CDR2 SVGAGI. Trimming pared 2 bases from V and 2 bases from J, leaving 6 bases between. This chain's CDR3 is CASSYRTQETQYF. CDR3 sequence (DNA): TGTGCCAGCAGTTACAGGACACAAGAGACCCAGTACTTC.

The chain joins TRBV4-2 to TRBJ2-7, with 12 nucleotides matching TRBD1. CDR3 length: 15 residues. Germline CDR1 is LGHNA and CDR2 is YNFKEQ. The V and J ends lost 0 bases and 6 bases, in that order; junction bases with no gene match: 3. The CDR3 spells CASSQEGTGGREQYF. For the CDR3, the DNA is TGTGCCAGCAGCCAAGAGGGGACAGGGGGCCGCGAGCAGTACTTC.

V gene TRBV9 combines with J gene TRBJ2-7; D is unclear. Trimming took off 0 bases at V and 1 base at J, with 8 bases between the two ends. The length of the CDR3 is 14 residues. Germline CDR1 reads SGDLS; CDR2 reads YYNGEE. CDR3 DNA: TGTGCCAGCAGCGTAGTCGCAGGTTCCTACGAGCAGTACTTC. Translation: CASSVVAGSYEQYF.

The chain has TRBV6-2 or TRBV6-3 and TRBJ2-6; 9 nucleotides match TRBD1. Germline V gene data show CDR1 as MNHEY and CDR2 as SVGEGT. Trimming took 5 bases from V and 2 from J; bases not matched to a gene: 10. The CDR3 is 18 residues long. Here the CDR3 reads CASSPSGTGMTGANVLTF. Written as DNA, the CDR3 is TGTGCCAGCAGTCCGTCCGGGACAGGGATGACTGGGGCCAACGTCCTGACTTTC.

The chain carries TRBV14 and TRBJ1-4, with D possibly being TRBD1 (6 bases). This CDR3 spans 15 amino acids. The germline V and J ends were trimmed by 2 bases and 7 bases, with 14 bases remaining between them. Germline V gene data show CDR1 as SGHDN and CDR2 as FVKESK. The CDR3 region is CASSQWGNRAEKLFF. CDR3 nucleotide sequence: TGTGCCAGCAGCCAATGGGGCAACAGGGCTGAAAAACTGTTTTTT. The whole variable domain, filled in from reference TRBV14 and TRBJ1-4, reads EAGVTQFPSHSVIEKGQTVTLRCDPISGHDNLYWYRRVMGKEIKFLLHFVKESKQDESGMPNNRFLAERTGGTYSTLKVQPAELEDSGVYFCASSQWGNRAEKLFFGSGTQLSVL.

V and J are TRBV27 and TRBJ1-5; D ambiguous. V was pared by 2 bases and J by 0 bases, with 5 bases between. CDR3 length: 14 residues. Germline assignment: CDR1 MNHEY and CDR2 SMNVEV (reference sequence). The CDR3 DNA is TGTGCCAGCAGTTTAGTCAGTAGCAATCAGCCCCAGCATTTT. It yields the protein CASSLVSSNQPQHF.

The chain links TRBV21-1 to TRBJ2-3; TRBD2 reflects the table's D call only, with no check against the DNA. TRBV21-1 is annotated as a pseudogene. This CDR3 is built from 16 residues. The CDR3 DNA is TGTGCCAGCAGCAAGCCTGGACTAGCGGGAGAGGATACGCAGTATTTT. Translation: CASSKPGLAGEDTQYF.

V and J are TRBV18 and TRBJ1-6; 7 bases match TRBD1. The junction had 2 bases not matched to a gene; V was cut back by 1 base and J by 5 bases. The V gene's germline CDR1 is KGHSH and CDR2 LQKENI. The CDR3 is made up of 15 amino acids. The CDR3 region has the DNA TGTGCCAGCTCACCACTCGACAGGGATAATTCACCCCTCCACTTT. Its translation is CASSPLDRDNSPLHF.

A word on this clone: A read error may produce the germline difference seen at one junction end. This sequence joins TRBV7-7 and TRBJ2-5; tentative D call: TRBD1 (6 bases). In germline, CDR1 is SSHAT, CDR2 FNYEAQ (reference sequence). This CDR3 has 14 amino acids. The CDR3 protein is CASSLAGEGETQYF. In nucleotides, the CDR3 is TGTGCTAGCAGCTTAGCAGGGGAAGGAGAGACCCAGTACTTC.

The chain links TRBV6-2 or TRBV6-3 to TRBJ1-5; no firm D call. The ends were cut back, 3 bases at V and 7 bases at J, with 16 bases in the middle. The CDR3 covers 15 residues. Germline V CDR1 and CDR2: MNHEY, SVGEGT. The CDR3 DNA is TGTGCCAGCAGTTATGAGGGATCTCCCGGCCAGCCCCAGCATTTT. As protein: CASSYEGSPGQPQHF.

This sequence joins TRBV5-4 and TRBJ2-7; TRBD1 matches 8 bases. CDR1 and CDR2 from the germline V gene are SGHNT and YYREEE (reference sequence). V trimming: 3 bases; J trimming: 9 bases; junction bases outside the gene matches: 8. The CDR3 has 13 amino acids. This chain's CDR3 is CASSSRTGSRQYF. The CDR3 DNA sequence: TGTGCCAGCAGCTCCCGGACAGGGAGTAGGCAGTACTTC.

This clone has only a few counts. The chain carries TRBV4-2 and TRBJ2-7, with a weak D call TRBD2 (5 bases). Trimming removed 4 bases at V and 3 bases at J, with 13 bases between. This CDR3 comprises 14 residues. In germline, CDR1 is LGHNA, CDR2 YNFKEQ. The CDR3 is CASSPHGDYYEQYF. The CDR3, as DNA: TGTGCCAGCAGCCCCCACGGTGACTACTACGAGCAGTACTTC.

The rearrangement uses TRBV3-1 (or the pseudogene TRBV3-2) and TRBJ1-1; 7 nucleotides match TRBD1. CDR3 length: 15 amino acids. V was pared by 4 bases and J by 1 base, with 6 bases of the junction left unmatched. The V gene's germline CDR1 is LGHDT and CDR2 YNNKEL (reference sequence). CDR3 in amino acids: CASSPRDSQNTEAFF. CDR3 coding DNA: TGTGCCAGCAGCCCTCGGGACAGCCAGAACACTGAAGCTTTCTTT.

V usage is TRBV5-4 and J usage is TRBJ1-1, with D unresolved. Germline values: CDR1 SGHNT, CDR2 YYREEE (reference sequence). Trimming left V 2 bases short and J 6 bases short, with 17 bases between. The CDR3 runs to 15 residues. CDR3 DNA: TGTGCCAGCAGCTTAAGGCTTCGGTCGAGCGCTGAAGCTTTCTTT. Its translation: CASSLRLRSSAEAFF.

The rearrangement links TRBV5-5 to TRBJ2-7; D possibly corresponds to TRBD2 (5 bases). The CDR3 runs 13 residues. Trimming removed 0 bases from V and 2 bases from J, with 6 bases in between. CDR1 and CDR2 (germline): SGHKS, YYEKEE (reference sequence). The CDR3 nucleotides are TGTGCCAGCAGCTTGGACGGGGCCTACGAGCAGTACTTC. Its translation: CASSLDGAYEQYF.

The rearrangement uses TRBV5-4 and TRBJ2-1; D may be TRBD2 (6 bases). The CDR3 consists of 14 residues. The V gene's germline CDR1 is SGHNT and CDR2 YYREEE (reference sequence). V gave up 2 bases and J gave up 0 bases, with 6 bases separating them. CDR3 protein: CASSFGSSYNEQFF. CDR3 DNA: TGTGCCAGCAGCTTCGGGAGCTCCTACAATGAGCAGTTCTTC.

The chain is built from TRBV6-5 and TRBJ1-1, with TRBD1 as a possible D gene (5 bases). The CDR3 totals 15 residues. CDR1 is MNHEY, CDR2 SVGAGI, per germline. With 3 bases removed from V and 4 bases from J, the gap between germline ends came to 15 bases. DNA for the CDR3: TGTGCCAGCAGTTATAATGCAGGGAAGGGCACTGAAGCTTTCTTT. This translates into CASSYNAGKGTEAFF.

The chain uses TRBV10-3 and TRBJ2-3, with 11 bases fitting TRBD2. CDR1 and CDR2 from the germline V gene are ENHRY and SYGVKD. The CDR3 extends over 16 amino acids. V was clipped by 2 bases and J by 7 bases; unmatched bases: 8. The CDR3 loop is CAISEGLAGGLYTQYF. CDR3 sequence (DNA): TGTGCCATCAGTGAGGGGCTAGCGGGAGGTTTATATACGCAGTATTTT.

The CDR3 region is CASSPSVSEETQYF. CDR3 DNA: TGTGCCAGCAGCCCTAGCGTTAGTGAAGAGACCCAGTACTTC. This rearrangement joins TRBV5-4 to TRBJ2-5, with a tentative D call TRBD2 (6 bases). This CDR3 region has 14 residues. The V end lost 4 bases, the J end lost 3 bases, and 13 bases lay between the germline ends. In germline, CDR1 is SGHNT, CDR2 YYREEE (reference sequence).

This chain links TRBV5-4 with TRBJ1-2; 9 nucleotides agree with TRBD1. From germline, CDR1 is SGHNT and CDR2 YYREEE (reference sequence). There are 14 residues in the CDR3. The V segment lost 4 bases and the J segment 5 bases; nucleotides outside the gene matches: 6. CDR3 bases: TGTGCCAGCAGCACCGGGACAGGGTCTTATGGCTACACCTTC. Protein sequence: CASSTGTGSYGYTF.

The chain links TRBV11-1 to TRBJ1-1; D may be TRBD1 (5 bases). Germline lookup yields CDR1 SGHAT and CDR2 FQDESV (reference sequence). This CDR3 contains 13 residues. Trimming removed 1 base at V and 3 bases at J, with 6 bases between. The CDR3 sequence: CASSLEGDTEAFF. CDR3 sequence (DNA): TGTGCCAGCAGCTTAGAAGGGGACACTGAAGCTTTCTTT.

Only a few counts were recorded for this clone. The CDR3 is CASSLDPRGGRKTQYF. In nucleotides, the CDR3 is TGTGCCAGCAGCTTAGATCCGCGGGGGGGCCGAAAGACCCAGTACTTC. V is TRBV7-2 and J is TRBJ2-5; 9 nucleotides agree with TRBD2. V dropped 1 base and J dropped 6; count of bases not matched to a gene: 9. The CDR3 spans 16 residues. Germline assignment: CDR1 SGHTA and CDR2 FQGNSA.